This entry features one T cell receptor beta chain sequence. Its specificity is unknown. Each donor gave one heparinised blood draw averaging around 120 mL. The authors reverse transcribed all of the isolated RNA, so sequencing captured expressed TCRB transcripts. Sequenced by immunoSEQ multiplex PCR; TCRdb stores in-frame clones only, minus some. The sample includes 95,000 to 150,000 clones, around 17% seen only once; the top ten take over 2%. CDR1 and CDR2 from the germline V gene are MNHEY and SVGAGI. CDR3 size: 16 residues. Trimming removed 0 bases from V and 0 bases from J; junction bases left unmatched: 5. These data belong to a study of beta chain features in type 1 diabetes. Study at large: Similarity in age, gender and cell yields was seen between patients and healthy donors. Study-level results: For cells with high TCR expression, cDNA sequencing could yield over-representation. When Type 1 diabetes patients were examined, their TCRB CDR3s proved moderately but significantly shorter in all four CD4+ subsets.

The receptor was derived from a man in his thirties or forties with type 1 diabetes. The J gene is TRBJ2-7, the V gene TRBV6-5; 7 bases match TRBD2. Sample: central memory CD4+ T cells from blood. The CDR3 nucleotides read TGTGCCAGCAGTTACTCGGGGGGGACCCACTCCTACGAGCAGTACTTC. This sequence encodes CASSYSGGTHSYEQYF.